This TCR beta chain was sequenced in a study of blood T cells in healthy people across ages. Study-level points and caveats: Higher diversity, along with more naive CD4+ cells, distinguished long-lived donors from aged donors.

Germline V CDR1 and CDR2: SGHNT, YYREEE (reference sequence). Trimming stripped 2 bases from V and 4 bases from J, with 9 bases between. The CDR3 is made up of 13 amino acids. With regard to this clonotype: Its antigen remains unidentified.

Through a sample-barcoded 5' primer and a J-beta primer mix, a second PCR was run for roughly 7 to 12 cycles. Using its own MiXCR run on the 5' RACE reads, TCRdb lists one record per CDR3 protein. The sample records under 850,000 distinct CDR3 sequences, 35% to 40% being singletons. V and J are TRBV5-4 and TRBJ1-2; a possible D gene is TRBD1 (5 bases). The TCR was taken from a man aged 18-30 years in good health. The material sequenced was blood. CDR3 in amino acids: CASSFTGGYGYTF. CDR3 sequence (DNA): TGTGCCAGCAGCTTCACAGGTGGCTATGGCTACACCTTC. Full variable domain (rest looked up from reference TRBV5-4 and TRBJ1-2): ETGVTQSPTHLIKTRGQQVTLRCSSQSGHNTVSWYQQALGQGPQFIFQYYREEENGRGNFPPRFSGLQFPNYSSELNVNALELDDSALYLCASSFTGGYGYTFGSGTRLTVV.